Listed below are T cell receptor beta chains from one sample, sequenced in a study of blood T cell repertoires in COVID-19. Repertoires were generated with immunoSEQ multiplex PCR, while TCRdb's copy carries only in-frame clones and drops some. The sample lists around 70,000 clones, roughly 84% occurring once. The sequenced sample was peripheral blood. The source of these receptors is a woman aged 80 or older with active or convalescent COVID-19. CDR3s include the opening cysteine and the closing phenylalanine or tryptophan. The D gene is left open where the match is weak. Part of the rows lack a size; the others show once, few, many or a class for expanded clones.

NA | NA | TRBJ1-1 | TRBV2 | TGTGCCAGCAGTGAAAGGTCGGGCGGGGAAGCTTTCTTT | CASSERSGGEAFF
NA | NA | TRBJ1-2 | TRBV25-1 | TGTGCCAGCAGTGGCCCGACAAAGTACTATGGCTACACCTTC | CASSGPTKYYGYTF
TRBD1 | NA | TRBJ2-7 | TRBV5-1 | TGCGCCAGTAAGTGGGACAGCGGCCCCTACGAGCAGTACTTC | CASKWDSGPYEQYF
NA | NA | TRBJ2-7 | TRBV14 | TGTGCCAGCAGCCAACCCTCCGGGACACCCTACGAGCAGTACTTC | CASSQPSGTPYEQYF
NA | NA | TRBJ1-6 | TRBV7-2 | TGTGCCAGCAGCCCCCACAGGGATTCACCCCTCCACTTT | CASSPHRDSPLHF
TRBD1 | NA | TRBJ1-2 | TRBV6-5 | TGTGCCAGCAGTTACTCCCAGACAGGGGCCAACTATGGCTACACCTTC | CASSYSQTGANYGYTF
TRBD1 | NA | TRBJ1-4 | TRBV28 | TGTGCCAGCAGTGGACAGGGGGAGGGAGATGAAAAACTGTTTTTT | CASSGQGEGDEKLFF
NA | NA | TRBJ2-1 | TRBV10-3 | TGTGCCATCAGTGAGTCGCAGGGGAGCGATGAGCAGTTCTTC | CAISESQGSDEQFF
NA | NA | TRBJ1-5 | TRBV10-3 | TGTGCCATCAGTGTTGACACCTATCAGCCCCAGCATTTT | CAISVDTYQPQHF
NA | NA | TRBJ1-3 | TRBV6-2/TRBV6-3 | TGTGCCAGCAGTTATACGGGAATCTCTGGAAACACCATATATTTT | CASSYTGISGNTIYF
TRBD2 | once | TRBJ2-1 | TRBV7-2 | TGTGCCAGCAGCTCTCGGACTAGCGGGGGCTCCTACAATGAGCAGTTCTTC | CASSSRTSGGSYNEQFF
NA | NA | TRBJ1-6 | TRBV3-1/TRBV3-2 | TGTGCCAGCAGCACCCGACAGACCTATAATTCACCCCTCCACTTT | CASSTRQTYNSPLHF
TRBD2 | NA | TRBJ2-5 | TRBV9 | TGTGCCAGCAGCGTAGATCCTAGCGGGGGTGGAGAGACCCAGTACTTC | CASSVDPSGGGETQYF
NA | NA | TRBJ1-5 | TRBV19 | TGTGCCAGTAGTAGGCCACCCTATCAGCCCCAGCATTTT | CASSRPPYQPQHF
NA | NA | TRBJ1-6 | TRBV3-1/TRBV3-2 | TGTGCCAGCAGCCAAGGACAGACCTCCTATAATTCACCCCTCCACTTT | CASSQGQTSYNSPLHF
TRBD2 | NA | TRBJ2-1 | TRBV9 | TGTGCCAGCAGCGACCTAGCGGGGGGGCCGATCGATGAGCAGTTCTTC | CASSDLAGGPIDEQFF
TRBD1 | few | TRBJ1-5 | TRBV7-2 | TGTGCCAGCAGCTCGGGACAGATGACCCTAAATCAGCCCCAGCATTTT | CASSSGQMTLNQPQHF
NA | NA | TRBJ2-1 | TRBV5-6 | TGTGCCAGCAGCTTGCCGGTTAGCTCCTACAATGAGCAGTTCTTC | CASSLPVSSYNEQFF
NA | NA | TRBJ2-2 | TRBV5-1 | TGCGCCAGCAGCTTTCGGTGGCAGGGTACCACCGGGGAGCTGTTTTTT | CASSFRWQGTTGELFF
TRBD2 | NA | TRBJ2-7 | TRBV19 | TGTGCCACCTCCTCGGGGGGGGTGAGGGAGCAGTACTTC | CATSSGGVREQYF
TRBD2 | NA | TRBJ2-4 | TRBV9 | TGTGCCAGCAGCGCCGGGACTAGCGGGGGCCTGGGAAACATTCAGTACTTC | CASSAGTSGGLGNIQYF
NA | NA | TRBJ2-3 | TRBV7-8 | TGTGCCAGCAGCCCGAAGCGGGATACGCAGTATTTT | CASSPKRDTQYF
NA | NA | TRBJ1-2 | TRBV6-5 | TGTGCCAGCAGTTCGACGGGACTCTATGGCTACACCTTC | CASSSTGLYGYTF
NA | NA | TRBJ1-4 | TRBV4-1 | TGCGCCAGCAGCCAAGGAGGGAGGACTAATGAAAAACTGTTTTTT | CASSQGGRTNEKLFF
TRBD1 | NA | TRBJ1-3 | TRBV2 | TGTGCCAGCAGCTACCAGGGGGGACAGAACTCTGGAAACACCATATATTTT | CASSYQGGQNSGNTIYF
TRBD2 | NA | TRBJ2-2 | TRBV5-4 | TGTGCCAGCAGCTCCCCTGGCGGGGGGGCCAAGAACACCGGGGAGCTGTTTTTT | CASSSPGGGAKNTGELFF
NA | NA | TRBJ1-1 | TRBV28 | TGTGCCAGCAGTCCCGGACGGGGGAGGGAAGCTTTCTTT | CASSPGRGREAFF
NA | few | TRBJ1-2 | TRBV28 | TGTGCCAGCTGCTATTCCGGGACACAACTAAGCGGCTACACCTTC | CASCYSGTQLSGYTF
NA | once | TRBJ1-1 | TRBV20-1 | TGCAGTGCTGGCCCCCCCACTGAAGCTTTCTTT | CSAGPPTEAFF
NA | NA | TRBJ1-4 | TRBV7-2 | TGTGCCAGCAGCTTTGGGGGGGCCCGGTCTAATGAAAAACTGTTTTTT | CASSFGGARSNEKLFF
NA | NA | TRBJ2-3 | TRBV9 | TGTGCCAGCAGCGTAGATGGGAGAACAGATACGCAGTATTTT | CASSVDGRTDTQYF
NA | NA | TRBJ2-1 | TRBV18 | TGTGCCAGCTCAGTGAGACACAACGGGGGACTCTCCTACAATGAGCAGTTCTTC | CASSVRHNGGLSYNEQFF
TRBD1 | NA | TRBJ1-6 | TRBV19 | TGTGCCACCAATACAGGGGAATCACCCCTCCACTTT | CATNTGESPLHF
TRBD1 | NA | TRBJ1-4 | TRBV6-5 | TGTGCCAGCAGTTACTTAACCGGGACAGCTAATGAAAAACTGTTTTTT | CASSYLTGTANEKLFF
NA | NA | TRBJ1-5 | TRBV5-1 | TGCGCCAGCAGTCCCGACTCTGGAGGGGACAATCAGCCCCAGCATTTT | CASSPDSGGDNQPQHF
NA | once | TRBJ1-5 | TRBV4-1 | TGCGCCAGCAGCCATAGGGAGGCTCAGCCCCAGCATTTT | CASSHREAQPQHF
NA | NA | TRBJ1-1 | TRBV27 | TGTGCCAGCAAGACAGGGAACACTGAAGCTTTCTTT | CASKTGNTEAFF
NA | NA | TRBJ1-3 | TRBV10-1 | TGCGCCAGCAGGAGAAGCCCCTCTGGAAACACCATATATTTT | CASRRSPSGNTIYF